This is a list of T cell receptor beta chains from one sample in a study of blood T cell repertoires in COVID-19. Clones were sequenced by immunoSEQ multiplex PCR, and TCRdb holds only the in-frame ones, with some missing. The data contain about 85,000 clones, 90% of them seen just once; the ten biggest clones take up more than 3.5%. The specimen sequenced was peripheral blood. The receptors were gathered from a woman of 80 years or more with active or convalescent COVID-19. Both conserved end residues are part of each CDR3. A D gene is named only where the DNA matches it firmly. Expanded clones get a size class; other rows say once, few or many, or leave the size out.

D gene,clone size,J gene,V gene,CDR3 protein,CDR3 DNA
TRBD1,-,TRBJ2-3,TRBV5-8,CASSEGAWDTQYF,TGTGCCAGCAGCGAGGGGGCTTGGGATACGCAGTATTTT
TRBD1,few,TRBJ1-5,TRBV28,CASSRQGQQPQHF,TGTGCCAGCAGTCGACAGGGGCAACAGCCCCAGCATTTT
-,-,TRBJ1-1,TRBV27,CASSFRSFPNTEAFF,TGTGCCAGCAGTTTCAGAAGTTTCCCGAACACTGAAGCTTTCTTT
TRBD2,once,TRBJ2-7,TRBV5-4,CASSTERERYEQYF,TGTGCCAGCAGCACCGAGCGGGAGCGCTACGAGCAGTACTTC
TRBD1,-,TRBJ1-1,TRBV7-2,CASSLGQARDAFF,TGTGCCAGCAGCCTGGGACAGGCTAGGGACGCTTTCTTT
-,-,TRBJ2-2,TRBV6-2/TRBV6-3,CASSYVGRGAGELFF,TGTGCCAGCAGTTACGTGGGGCGTGGGGCCGGGGAGCTGTTTTTT
TRBD1,-,TRBJ1-5,TRBV27,CASSLWGKTGDGYSNQPQHF,TGTGCCAGCAGTTTGTGGGGGAAGACAGGGGACGGTTATAGCAATCAGCCCCAGCATTTT
TRBD1,-,TRBJ1-5,TRBV28,CANSGGGNQPQHF,TGTGCCAACTCAGGGGGAGGTAATCAGCCCCAGCATTTT
-,-,TRBJ2-3,TRBV24-1,CATSDFQDTQYF,TGTGCCACCAGTGATTTCCAAGATACGCAGTATTTT
-,-,TRBJ2-7,TRBV7-2,CASSWAVGGVPYEQYF,TGTGCCAGCAGCTGGGCCGTAGGGGGGGTACCCTACGAGCAGTACTTC
-,-,TRBJ2-2,TRBV5-1,CASSLLRNGELFF,TGCGCCAGCAGCTTGTTGCGAAACGGGGAGCTGTTTTTT
-,once,TRBJ2-1,TRBV28,CASRRELEQFF,TGTGCCAGCAGGCGCGAACTCGAGCAGTTCTTC
-,-,TRBJ2-1,TRBV5-1,CASSSTRQSSYNEQFF,TGCGCCAGCAGCTCTACCCGACAGAGCTCCTACAATGAGCAGTTCTTC
TRBD1,-,TRBJ1-2,TRBV7-2,CASSSAGTGLGGYTF,TGTGCCAGCAGTTCTGCCGGGACAGGGTTGGGAGGCTACACCTTC
-,-,TRBJ2-2,TRBV6-5,CASSPNQSGELFF,TGTGCCAGCAGTCCGAACCAGTCCGGGGAGCTGTTTTTT
TRBD2,-,TRBJ2-3,TRBV24-1,CATSDLQSRLAGGTDTQYF,TGTGCCACCAGTGATTTGCAAAGTCGGCTAGCGGGAGGTACAGATACGCAGTATTTT
-,-,TRBJ1-6,TRBV3-1/TRBV3-2,CASSQVGVGAKNSPLHF,TGTGCCAGCAGCCAAGTTGGGGTGGGGGCTAAAAATTCACCCCTCCACTTT
-,few,TRBJ2-1,TRBV11-3,CASSLGLTGNEQFF,TGTGCCAGCAGCCTGGGCCTCACGGGGAATGAGCAGTTCTTC
TRBD2,-,TRBJ2-1,TRBV10-3,CAISAGTSLDEQFF,TGTGCCATCAGTGCCGGGACTAGTCTCGATGAGCAGTTCTTC
-,-,TRBJ1-3,TRBV9,CASRASGNTIYF,TGTGCCAGCAGGGCCTCTGGAAACACCATATATTTT
-,-,TRBJ2-3,TRBV5-4,CASSLAQGSWSDTQYF,TGTGCCAGCAGCTTGGCCCAGGGGAGTTGGTCAGATACGCAGTATTTT
-,-,TRBJ1-2,TRBV28,CASSFSLILNYGYTF,TGTGCCAGCAGTTTTTCACTTATTCTTAACTATGGCTACACCTTC
-,few,TRBJ2-7,TRBV18,CASSAGQLTYEQYF,TGTGCCAGCTCTGCGGGACAGCTTACCTACGAGCAGTACTTC
TRBD2,-,TRBJ2-1,TRBV7-2,CASSMTGTSGPTNYNEQFF,TGTGCCAGCAGCATGACCGGGACTAGCGGGCCCACAAACTACAATGAGCAGTTCTTC
-,-,TRBJ2-2,TRBV27,CASSLSSGTYTGELFF,TGTGCCAGCAGTTTATCATCCGGGACTTACACCGGGGAGCTGTTTTTT
-,-,TRBJ1-3,TRBV7-8,CASSFRPRTESGNTIYF,TGTGCCAGCAGCTTTAGGCCTCGGACAGAGTCTGGAAACACCATATATTTT
-,-,TRBJ2-5,TRBV6-2/TRBV6-3,CASSYWGRSIQETQYF,TGTGCCAGCAGTTATTGGGGCAGGTCCATCCAAGAGACCCAGTACTTC
-,-,TRBJ1-1,TRBV5-1,CASSLGPGVLNTEAFF,TGCGCCAGCAGCTTGGGACCCGGGGTCCTAAACACTGAAGCTTTCTTT
-,-,TRBJ1-2,TRBV4-2,CASSHSYYGYTF,TGTGCCAGCAGCCACTCCTACTATGGCTACACCTTC
TRBD1,once,TRBJ1-2,TRBV18,CASSPLGDRDDGYTF,TGTGCCAGCTCACCTTTAGGGGACAGGGATGATGGCTACACCTTC
-,-,TRBJ1-3,TRBV7-9,CASSLARRVSGNTIYF,TGTGCCAGCAGCCTCGCCCGACGGGTCTCTGGAAACACCATATATTTT
TRBD2,-,TRBJ2-1,TRBV20-1,CSASHLAGYNEQFF,TGCAGTGCTAGTCACCTAGCGGGTTACAATGAGCAGTTCTTC
-,-,TRBJ2-2,TRBV5-1,CASSYGLSENTGELFF,TGCGCCAGCAGCTACGGACTAAGCGAGAACACCGGGGAGCTGTTTTTT
-,-,TRBJ1-3,TRBV18,CASSPFEGVFSGNTIYF,TGTGCCAGCTCACCTTTTGAAGGGGTATTCTCTGGAAACACCATATATTTT
-,-,TRBJ1-4,TRBV4-3,CASSPSQGTLANEKLFF,TGCGCCAGCAGCCCCTCTCAGGGGACCCTCGCTAATGAAAAACTGTTTTTT
TRBD2,-,TRBJ2-7,TRBV4-2,CASSHTRTSGSYEQYF,TGTGCCAGCAGCCACACCCGGACTAGCGGGAGCTACGAGCAGTACTTC
-,-,TRBJ2-3,TRBV7-2,CASSLVGDNADTQYF,TGTGCCAGCAGCTTAGTAGGGGACAACGCAGATACGCAGTATTTT
-,-,TRBJ1-3,TRBV2,CASSVEGSGNTIYF,TGTGCCAGCAGTGTTGAGGGAAGCGGAAACACCATATATTTT
-,-,TRBJ2-7,TRBV19,CASSRRQSYEQYF,TGTGCCAGTAGTCGGCGACAGTCCTACGAGCAGTACTTC
-,-,TRBJ2-5,TRBV28,CASSFFGFRETQYF,TGTGCCAGCAGTTTTTTCGGGTTCCGGGAGACCCAGTACTTC
-,-,TRBJ2-5,TRBV14,CASSQANRQETQYF,TGTGCCAGCAGCCAAGCAAACAGGCAAGAGACCCAGTACTTC
TRBD1,-,TRBJ2-1,TRBV6-5,CASRQGEATYNEQFF,TGTGCCAGCAGACAGGGGGAGGCAACCTACAATGAGCAGTTCTTC
-,-,TRBJ1-1,TRBV29-1,CSVEVNLKTEAFF,TGCAGCGTTGAAGTCAACTTAAAGACTGAAGCTTTCTTT
-,-,TRBJ2-7,TRBV11-2,CASSFLYEQYF,TGTGCCAGCAGCTTTCTATACGAGCAGTACTTC
-,-,TRBJ2-7,TRBV7-9,CASSFFDEQYF,TGTGCCAGCAGCTTTTTCGACGAGCAGTACTTC
TRBD2,-,TRBJ2-7,TRBV3-1/TRBV3-2,CASSRAGGGYEQYF,TGTGCCAGCAGCCGGGCGGGAGGGGGGTACGAGCAGTACTTC
TRBD2,-,TRBJ2-1,TRBV28,CASSRLAGDSNEQFF,TGTGCCAGCAGCCGTCTAGCGGGAGATAGCAATGAGCAGTTCTTC
-,once,TRBJ2-1,TRBV28,CASSLTREQFF,TGTGCCAGCAGTTTAACCCGGGAGCAGTTCTTC
TRBD2,-,TRBJ2-3,TRBV4-1,CASSGTSGRGGEYLTDTQYF,TGCGCCAGCAGCGGGACTAGCGGGAGAGGGGGGGAGTACCTCACAGATACGCAGTATTTT
-,-,TRBJ2-2,TRBV6-5,CASSYSSSGELFF,TGTGCCAGCAGTTACTCGAGCTCGGGGGAGCTGTTTTTT
-,-,TRBJ1-5,TRBV27,CASGTHSLSNQPQHF,TGTGCCAGCGGAACCCACAGCCTTAGCAATCAGCCCCAGCATTTT
-,-,TRBJ1-2,TRBV4-3,CASSQELAARFDGYTF,TGCGCCAGCAGCCAAGAGTTGGCCGCCAGATTCGATGGCTACACCTTC
TRBD2,-,TRBJ2-1,TRBV9,CASSVGTSGYYNEQFF,TGTGCCAGCAGCGTAGGAACTAGCGGGTATTACAATGAGCAGTTCTTC